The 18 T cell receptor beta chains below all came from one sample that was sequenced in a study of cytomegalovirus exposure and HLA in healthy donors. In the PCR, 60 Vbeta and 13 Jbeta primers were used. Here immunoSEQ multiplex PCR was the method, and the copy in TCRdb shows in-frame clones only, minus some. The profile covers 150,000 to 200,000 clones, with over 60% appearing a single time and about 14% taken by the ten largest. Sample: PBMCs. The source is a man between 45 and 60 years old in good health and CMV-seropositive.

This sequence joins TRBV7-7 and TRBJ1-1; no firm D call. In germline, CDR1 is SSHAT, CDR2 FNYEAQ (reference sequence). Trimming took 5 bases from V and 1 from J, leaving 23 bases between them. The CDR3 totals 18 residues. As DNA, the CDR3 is TGTGCCAGCAGCCATACCCAGGTTACCACGACACCGAACACTGAAGCTTTCTTT. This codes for CASSHTQVTTTPNTEAFF.

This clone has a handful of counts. The CDR3 DNA is TGTGCCAGCAGCGTAGGTGGCGGGGGGAATACAGATACGCAGTATTTT. Amino acids: CASSVGGGGNTDTQYF. V gene TRBV9 combines with J gene TRBJ2-3; TRBD2 matches 8 bases. Germline CDR1 SGDLS, CDR2 YYNGEE. This CDR3 is 16 amino acids long. Losses at the gene ends were 0 bases for V and 3 bases for J; bases not matched to a gene: 6.

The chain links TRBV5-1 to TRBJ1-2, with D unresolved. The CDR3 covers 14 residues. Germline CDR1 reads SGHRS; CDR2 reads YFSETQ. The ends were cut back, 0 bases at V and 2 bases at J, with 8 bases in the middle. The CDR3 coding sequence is TGCGCCAGCAGCTTGGAACCAGTGAACTATGGCTACACCTTC. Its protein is CASSLEPVNYGYTF.

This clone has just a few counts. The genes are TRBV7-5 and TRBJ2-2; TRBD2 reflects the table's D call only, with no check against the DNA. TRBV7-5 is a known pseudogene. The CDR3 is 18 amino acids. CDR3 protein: CVRSLSGASGANTGELFF. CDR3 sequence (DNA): TGTGTCAGAAGCTTATCCGGGGCTAGCGGGGCGAACACCGGGGAGCTGTTTTTT.

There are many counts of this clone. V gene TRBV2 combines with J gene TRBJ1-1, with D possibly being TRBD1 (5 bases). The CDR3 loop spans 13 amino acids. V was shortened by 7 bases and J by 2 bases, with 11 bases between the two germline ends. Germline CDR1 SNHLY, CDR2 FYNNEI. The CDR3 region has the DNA TGTGCCAGCATCTCCGGGGGTAACACTGAAGCTTTCTTT. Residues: CASISGGNTEAFF.

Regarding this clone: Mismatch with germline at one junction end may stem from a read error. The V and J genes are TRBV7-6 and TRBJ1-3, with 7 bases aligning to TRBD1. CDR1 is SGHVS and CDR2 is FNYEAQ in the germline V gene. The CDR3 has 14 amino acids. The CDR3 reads CASSSGTAGTTIYF. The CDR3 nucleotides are TGTGCCAGCAGCTCCGGGACAGCTGGAACCACCATATATTTT.

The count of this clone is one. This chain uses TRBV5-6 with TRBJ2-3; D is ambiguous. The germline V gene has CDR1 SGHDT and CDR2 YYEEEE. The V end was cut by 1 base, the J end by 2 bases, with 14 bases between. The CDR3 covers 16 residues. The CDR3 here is CASSLSSVHYTDTQYF. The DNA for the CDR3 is TGTGCCAGCAGCTTGTCTTCTGTTCACTACACAGATACGCAGTATTTT.

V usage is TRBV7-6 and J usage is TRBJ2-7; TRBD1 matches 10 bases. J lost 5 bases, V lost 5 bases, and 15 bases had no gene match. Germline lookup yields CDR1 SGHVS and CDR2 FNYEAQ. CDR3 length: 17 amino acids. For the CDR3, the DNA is TGTGCCAGCAGCCGAGTCGGGACAGGGGCTAAGGGCAACGAGCAGTACTTC. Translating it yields CASSRVGTGAKGNEQYF.

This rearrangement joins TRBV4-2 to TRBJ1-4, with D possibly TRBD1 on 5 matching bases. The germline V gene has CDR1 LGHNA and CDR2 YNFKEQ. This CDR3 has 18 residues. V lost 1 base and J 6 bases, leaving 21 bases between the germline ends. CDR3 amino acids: CASSQGGAERLLYEKLFF. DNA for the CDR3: TGTGCCAGCAGCCAAGGTGGGGCGGAACGCTTGTTATATGAAAAACTGTTTTTT.

CDR3 region: CASSPGTPNQPQHF. The CDR3 DNA reads TGTGCCAGTAGTCCCGGGACACCGAATCAGCCCCAGCATTTT. The chain employs TRBV19 and TRBJ1-5, with D tentatively TRBD1 (6 bases). The CDR3 extends over 14 amino acids. Trimming took 5 bases from V and 4 from J, leaving 12 bases between them. In germline, CDR1 is LNHDA, CDR2 SQIVND (reference sequence). Full variable domain (outside the CDR3, taken from reference TRBV19 and TRBJ1-5): DGGITQSPKYLFRKEGQNVTLSCEQNLNHDAMYWYRQDPGQGLRLIYYSQIVNDFQKGDIAEGYSVSREKKESFPLTVTSAQKNPTAFYLCASSPGTPNQPQHFGDGTRLSIL.

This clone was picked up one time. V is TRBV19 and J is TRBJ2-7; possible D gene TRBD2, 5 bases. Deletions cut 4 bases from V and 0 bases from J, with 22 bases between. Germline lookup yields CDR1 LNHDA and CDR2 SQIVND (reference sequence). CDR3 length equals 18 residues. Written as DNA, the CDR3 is TGTGCCAGTAGTAGTATCCCCTCGGCGGGTGCCAGCTCCTACGAGCAGTACTTC. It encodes CASSSIPSAGASSYEQYF.

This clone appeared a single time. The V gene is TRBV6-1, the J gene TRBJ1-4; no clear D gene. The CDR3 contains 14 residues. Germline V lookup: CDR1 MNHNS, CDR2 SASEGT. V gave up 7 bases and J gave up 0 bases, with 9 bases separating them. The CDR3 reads CASKGAATNEKLFF. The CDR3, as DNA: TGTGCCAGCAAGGGAGCGGCAACTAATGAAAAACTGTTTTTT.

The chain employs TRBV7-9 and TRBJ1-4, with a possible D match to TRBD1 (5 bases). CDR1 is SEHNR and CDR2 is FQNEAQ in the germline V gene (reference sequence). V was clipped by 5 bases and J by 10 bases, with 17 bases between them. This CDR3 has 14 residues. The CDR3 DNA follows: TGTGCCAGCAGCCTGACAGACGCACGTGGAAAACTGTTTTTT. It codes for CASSLTDARGKLFF.

DNA for the CDR3: TGTGCCAGCAGTTTATTCTCTCTCCGGACAGATAGAAATGAAAAACTGTTTTTT. Its translation is CASSLFSLRTDRNEKLFF. The rearrangement links TRBV28 to TRBJ1-4; a weak D match, TRBD1 (6 bases). This CDR3 comprises 18 residues. Germline V gene sequence: CDR1 MDHEN, CDR2 SYDVKM. V lost 1 base and J lost 5, with 20 bases in between.

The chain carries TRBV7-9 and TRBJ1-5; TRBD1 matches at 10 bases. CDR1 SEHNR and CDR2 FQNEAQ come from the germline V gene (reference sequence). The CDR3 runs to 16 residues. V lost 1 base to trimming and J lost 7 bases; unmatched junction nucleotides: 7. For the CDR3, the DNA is TGTGCCAGCAGCTTAGTTGTGGGACAGGGGAGGCAGCCCCAGCATTTT. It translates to CASSLVVGQGRQPQHF. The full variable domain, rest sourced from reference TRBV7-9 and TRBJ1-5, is DTGVSQNPRHKITKRGQNVTFRCDPISEHNRLYWYRQTLGQGPEFLTYFQNEAQLEKSRLLSDRFSAERPKGSFSTLEIQRTEQGDSAMYLCASSLVVGQGRQPQHFGDGTRLSIL.

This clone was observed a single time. The CDR3 is CASSLSTGTGNTGELFF. As DNA, the CDR3 is TGTGCCAGCAGCTTATCTACCGGGACAGGGAATACCGGGGAGCTGTTTTTT. The chain recombines TRBV7-7 with TRBJ2-2, with 9 bases lining up with TRBD1. CDR3 length: 17 amino acids. The ends lost 2 bases at V and 5 bases at J; junction bases unmatched: 9. CDR1 is SSHAT and CDR2 is FNYEAQ in the germline V gene (reference sequence).

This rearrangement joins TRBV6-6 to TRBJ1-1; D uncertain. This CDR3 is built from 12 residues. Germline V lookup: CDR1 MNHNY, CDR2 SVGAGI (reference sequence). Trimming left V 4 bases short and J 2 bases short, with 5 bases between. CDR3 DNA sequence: TGTGCCAGCAGTTCGAGAAACACTGAAGCTTTCTTT. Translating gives CASSSRNTEAFF.

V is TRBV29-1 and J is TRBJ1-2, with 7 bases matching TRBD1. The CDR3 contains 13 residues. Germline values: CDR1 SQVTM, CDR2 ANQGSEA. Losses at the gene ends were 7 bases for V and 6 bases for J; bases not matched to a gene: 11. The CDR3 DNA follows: TGCAGCGCCCAGGGGGTTCAAGGGGATGGCTACACCTTC. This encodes CSAQGVQGDGYTF.